The source of this T cell receptor (beta chain) is a study of blood T cell repertoires in COVID-19. Per the study methods: How many nucleated cells were present was estimated from reference gene primer amplification. The data were produced by immunoSEQ multiplex PCR, yet TCRdb's version contains in-frame clones alone and is incomplete. V and J calls plus clone size are reproduced from that table; the DNA served to infer D and trimming. The sample has fewer than 350,000 clones, around nine tenths seen once; the top ten hold 6% to 7%. Per the germline V gene, CDR1 is SNHLY and CDR2 is FYNNEI. The CDR3 is 15 residues long. After removal of 7 bases from V and 6 bases from J, the junction contained 4 bases not matched to a gene.

This receptor was obtained from a woman in her 30s with COVID-19, enrolled during active disease. Sequenced: peripheral blood. The J gene is TRBJ2-3, the V gene TRBV2; 16 nucleotides agree with TRBD2. This chain's CDR3 is CASKGLAGGSDTQYF. For the CDR3, the DNA is TGTGCCAGCAAGGGACTAGCGGGAGGGTCTGATACGCAGTATTTT.